The 31 T cell receptor beta chains in this list originate from one sample, sequenced in a study of identical twins. TCRdb reprocessed the 5' RACE reads via MiXCR and lists one record per CDR3 protein. This sample has about 890,000 distinct CDR3 sequences; 9% to 15% occur once, and the top ten carry about 1.6%. These data are also associated with another study on yellow fever vaccine responses in identical twins.

The material sequenced was PBMCs. These receptors originate from a woman between 18 and 29 years old in good health.

This clonotype was picked up a small number of times. V is TRBV24-1 and J is TRBJ2-3, with 9 bases lining up with TRBD2. V gave up 8 bases and J gave up 0 bases; unmatched junction bases: 17. CDR1 is KGHDR and CDR2 is SFDVKD in the germline V gene. The CDR3 sequence is 19 residues long. The CDR3 here is CATNFTLSGRWLSTDTQYF. Here the CDR3 DNA reads TGTGCCACCAACTTCACCCTTAGCGGGAGATGGCTTAGCACAGATACGCAGTATTTT.

The V and J genes are TRBV4-1 and TRBJ1-5; no clear D gene. V was cut by 0 bases and J by 7 bases, with 13 bases left in between. Looked up from germline, CDR1 is MGHRA and CDR2 is YSYEKL. The CDR3 spans 15 residues. CDR3: CASSQDTKGRQPQHF. The DNA of the CDR3 is TGCGCCAGCAGCCAAGATACCAAGGGCCGCCAGCCCCAGCATTTT.

This clonotype was seen a handful of times. This chain links TRBV18 with TRBJ2-7, with D maybe TRBD1 (6 bases). The germline V and J ends were trimmed by 8 bases and 3 bases, with 17 bases remaining between them. There are 14 residues in the CDR3. Germline V gene data show CDR1 as KGHSH and CDR2 as LQKENI. The CDR3 protein is CASTRFWTDYEQYV. DNA for the CDR3: TGTGCCAGCACCCGATTCTGGACAGACTACGAGCAGTACGTC.

This clonotype was counted only a few times. V usage is TRBV12-3 or TRBV12-4 and J usage is TRBJ2-3; perhaps TRBD2 as D (5 bases). V lost 6 bases and J 2 bases, leaving 18 bases between the germline ends. The CDR3 length is 16 residues. CDR3 in amino acids: CASSRRAPRSTDTQYF. The CDR3 nucleotides read TGTGCCAGCAGCCGGCGGGCTCCAAGGTCCACAGATACGCAGTATTTT.

This clonotype has a count of ten or more. This sequence joins TRBV20-1 and TRBJ2-7; tentative D call: TRBD2 (6 bases). This CDR3 has 12 amino acids. Germline-derived CDR1 and CDR2 are DFQATT and SNEGSKA (reference sequence). Trimming shortened V by 2 bases and J by 9 bases, and 14 bases separated the two germline ends. The chain's CDR3 is CSARTQLGGQYV. In DNA, the CDR3 is TGCAGTGCTAGAACCCAATTGGGGGGGCAGTACGTC.

This clonotype came up many times. The chain is built from TRBV6-1 and TRBJ2-5; 7 bases match TRBD1. Germline V gene data show CDR1 as MNHNS and CDR2 as SASEGT. Unmatched junction bases numbered 8, after V lost 5 bases and J lost 5 bases. The CDR3 length is 14 residues. The CDR3 here is CASSLTGMGETQYF. In nucleotides, the CDR3 is TGTGCCAGCAGTCTGACAGGGATGGGGGAGACCCAGTACTTC.

The chain has TRBV3-1 and TRBJ2-1, with D perhaps TRBD2 (5 bases). Trimming pared 4 bases from V and 7 bases from J, leaving 11 bases between. This CDR3 spans 13 amino acids. Germline loops: CDR1 LGHDT, CDR2 YNNKEL (reference sequence). CDR3 protein: CASSPWRQNEQFF. In nucleotides, the CDR3 is TGTGCCAGCAGCCCCTGGAGGCAGAATGAGCAGTTCTTC.

This clonotype has just a few counts. V gene TRBV12-3 or TRBV12-4 combines with J gene TRBJ1-5; 7 positions match TRBD1. The junction had 6 bases not matched to a gene; V was cut back by 6 bases and J by 7 bases. This CDR3 contains 13 residues. The CDR3, as DNA: TGTGCCAGCAGCAGACAGGGACACCAGCCCCAGCATTTT. It specifies CASSRQGHQPQHF.

V and J are TRBV20-1 and TRBJ2-1; 7 bases are a match to TRBD2. Germline CDR1 reads DFQATT; CDR2 reads SNEGSKA (reference sequence). This CDR3 is built from 15 residues. J gave up 8 bases and V 6 bases, and 16 bases lay outside the gene matches. The CDR3 coding sequence is TGCAGTGCCACCTTAGCGGGCCCCCCCCTGGATGAGCAGTTCTTC. Amino acid sequence: CSATLAGPPLDEQFF.

This chain links TRBV7-6 with TRBJ2-1; D call uncertain. Trimming stripped 0 bases from V and 3 bases from J, with 15 bases between. Germline V gene sequence: CDR1 SGHVS, CDR2 FNYEAQ. The CDR3 has 17 amino acids. The CDR3 loop reads CASSLAYGSPHYNEQFF. As DNA, the CDR3 is TGTGCCAGCAGCTTAGCGTACGGCAGCCCGCACTACAATGAGCAGTTCTTC.

This chain connects TRBV5-1 to TRBJ1-4; 9 bases agree with TRBD1. V shed 4 bases, J shed 3 bases, and the junction held 4 bases outside the gene matches. This CDR3 comprises 15 residues. Germline V gives CDR1 SGHRS, CDR2 YFSETQ. The CDR3 loop reads CASSKTGGPNEKLFF. The DNA of the CDR3 is TGCGCCAGCAGCAAGACAGGGGGTCCTAATGAAAAACTGTTTTTT.

The genes are TRBV24-1 and TRBJ2-2, with TRBD1 matching 8 bases. Germline CDR1 is KGHDR and CDR2 is SFDVKD. The CDR3 contains 13 residues. The ends lost 9 bases at V and 6 bases at J; junction bases unmatched: 5. The CDR3 region is CATRQGAAGELFF. The DNA for the CDR3 is TGTGCCACCCGCCAGGGGGCCGCCGGGGAGCTGTTTTTT.

This clonotype was observed at least ten times. The chain has TRBV4-1 and TRBJ1-1; perhaps TRBD1 as D (6 bases). V was clipped by 0 bases and J by 5 bases, with 10 bases between them. Germline CDR1 is MGHRA and CDR2 is YSYEKL. The CDR3 covers 14 residues. The DNA of the CDR3 is TGCGCCAGCAGCCAAGAAATACAGGGTACTGAAGCTTTCTTT. It yields the protein CASSQEIQGTEAFF.

V usage is TRBV9 and J usage is TRBJ2-2; perhaps TRBD2 as D (5 bases). Trimming shortened V by 0 bases and J by 2 bases, and 11 bases separated the two germline ends. CDR3 length equals 16 residues. Germline CDR1 and CDR2: SGDLS and YYNGEE. In DNA form, the CDR3 reads TGTGCCAGCAGCGTAGCTCTAGCAGTTAACACCGGGGAGCTGTTTTTT. Translated, it gives CASSVALAVNTGELFF.

Worth noting for this clonotype: At one boundary the junction diverges from the germline segment, which might be a read error. J is TRBJ2-4 and V is TRBV5-1; D might be TRBD1 (5 bases). The CDR3 spans 16 residues. The germline CDR1 and CDR2 sequences are SGHRS and YFSETQ. The CDR3 DNA is TGCGCCGGCAGCTTGGATCTCTGGCAGGGAAAAAACATTCAGTACTTC. Translation gives CAGSLDLWQGKNIQYF.

This clonotype was seen at least ten times. Germline and junction disagree at one end, which may indicate a read error. This chain connects TRBV7-3 to TRBJ2-1; possible D gene TRBD1, 6 bases. The CDR3 extends over 13 amino acids. From germline, CDR1 is SGHTA and CDR2 FQGTGA. The CDR3 spells CASSTGFYNEQFF. CDR3 nucleotide sequence: TGTGCTAGCAGCACAGGGTTCTACAATGAGCAGTTCTTC.

This clonotype was counted only a few times. The genes are TRBV2 and TRBJ1-5; no clear D. Trimming took off 5 bases at V and 4 bases at J, with 15 bases between the two ends. Germline CDR1 is SNHLY and CDR2 is FYNNEI. The CDR3 has 15 amino acids. Here the CDR3 reads CASSLGQLGNQPQHF. CDR3 DNA: TGTGCCAGCAGTCTGGGTCAGCTAGGTAATCAGCCCCAGCATTTT.

This clonotype was picked up a small number of times. This sequence joins TRBV10-3 and TRBJ2-2; D is perhaps TRBD2 (5 bases). The CDR3 runs to 16 residues. Trimming left V 6 bases short and J 4 bases short, with 18 bases between. Germline V gene data show CDR1 as ENHRY and CDR2 as SYGVKD. The CDR3 loop is CAISLAPPGSTGELFF. CDR3 bases: TGTGCCATCAGCCTCGCCCCTCCGGGGAGCACCGGGGAGCTGTTTTTT.

V is TRBV28 and J is TRBJ2-6; D might be TRBD2 (5 bases). This CDR3 spans 20 amino acids. Per germline, CDR1 MDHEN and CDR2 SYDVKM. Trimming removed 2 bases from V and 1 base from J, with 21 bases in between. This chain's CDR3 is CASSLRPKTFGISGANVLTF. Written as DNA, the CDR3 is TGTGCCAGCAGTTTACGACCCAAGACCTTCGGGATATCTGGGGCCAACGTCCTGACTTTC.

This clonotype was observed a handful of times. The rearrangement links TRBV24-1 to TRBJ2-3, with D hard to call. Germline values: CDR1 KGHDR, CDR2 SFDVKD. This CDR3 has 15 amino acids. Trimming took 1 base from V and 1 from J, leaving 8 bases between them. Here the CDR3 reads CATSDFGLGTDTQYF. CDR3 in DNA: TGTGCCACCAGTGATTTTGGCCTAGGCACAGATACGCAGTATTTT.

This chain links TRBV23-1 with TRBJ2-2; D tentatively fits TRBD1 or TRBD2 (5 bases each). TRBV23-1 is placed among ORFs of uncertain function. This CDR3 comprises 17 residues. Trimming shortened V by 0 bases and J by 4 bases, and 15 bases separated the two germline ends. In DNA, the CDR3 is TGCGCCAGCAGTCAATCGTACGGGGACGGTGGCACCGGGGAGCTGTTTTTT. This encodes CASSQSYGDGGTGELFF.

This clonotype was observed a handful of times. V is TRBV12-3 or TRBV12-4 and J is TRBJ2-3; D not certain. This CDR3 has 11 residues. V gave up 8 bases and J gave up 3 bases, with 6 bases separating them. The CDR3: CASLGTDTQYF. CDR3 nucleotide sequence: TGTGCCAGCCTGGGGACAGATACGCAGTATTTT.

This clonotype was picked up a small number of times. The chain recombines TRBV18 with TRBJ2-5; TRBD1 matches 8 bases. With 6 bases clipped from V and 4 bases from J, the junction kept 16 bases outside the gene matches. CDR3 size: 17 residues. The germline V gene has CDR1 KGHSH and CDR2 LQKENI. The CDR3 DNA is TGTGCCAGCTCTCCCATGGTCGGACAGGGCCTGGGAGAGACCCAGTACTTC. Protein sequence: CASSPMVGQGLGETQYF.

This clonotype appeared many times. The chain couples TRBV12-3 or TRBV12-4 to TRBJ1-2; 7 bases align to TRBD1. Trimming removed 6 bases from V and 7 bases from J; junction bases left unmatched: 11. CDR3 length: 14 amino acids. The DNA for the CDR3 is TGTGCCAGCAGGAAAGACAGGGTATATGGTGGCTACACCTTC. This sequence encodes CASRKDRVYGGYTF.

The J gene is TRBJ2-5, the V gene TRBV5-1, with TRBD1 matching 8 bases. Germline trimming cut 1 base from V and 5 bases from J; bases unmatched to any gene: 7. The CDR3 has 15 amino acids. Germline V gives CDR1 SGHRS, CDR2 YFSETQ. This CDR3 is CASSLWQGAFETQYF. As DNA, the CDR3 is TGCGCCAGCAGCTTGTGGCAGGGGGCCTTCGAGACCCAGTACTTC. The full variable domain, its missing parts supplied by reference TRBV5-1 and TRBJ2-5, is KAGVTQTPRYLIKTRGQQVTLSCSPISGHRSVSWYQQTPGQGLQFLFEYFSETQRNKGNFPGRFSGRQFSNSRSEMNVSTLELGDSALYLCASSLWQGAFETQYFGPGTRLLVL.

This clonotype was picked up many times. The chain joins TRBV21-1 to TRBJ2-4; the table names TRBD2, a call not compared with the DNA. TRBV21-1 is a pseudogene locus. The CDR3 sequence is 14 residues long. The CDR3 nucleotides read TGTGCCAGCAGCACTAGCGGGAGAAGAAACATTCAGTACTTC. Protein product: CASSTSGRRNIQYF.

This clonotype turned up a few times. The genes are TRBV5-5 and TRBJ2-7; D call uncertain. The CDR3 is 14 amino acids. V was pared by 0 bases and J by 3 bases, with 10 bases between. Looked up from germline, CDR1 is SGHKS and CDR2 is YYEKEE (reference sequence). The CDR3 sequence is CASSLGQLDYEQYV. CDR3 DNA: TGTGCCAGCAGCTTGGGTCAGCTAGACTACGAGCAGTACGTC.

The chain recombines TRBV29-1 with TRBJ1-2; possible D gene TRBD1, 6 bases. The CDR3 contains 14 residues. Trimming left V 4 bases short and J 8 bases short, with 20 bases between. Germline V CDR1 and CDR2: SQVTM, ANQGSEA. The chain's CDR3 is CSVAWDTEIYGYTF. For the CDR3, the DNA is TGCAGCGTTGCTTGGGACACCGAAATTTACGGCTACACCTTC.

The J gene is TRBJ2-1, the V gene TRBV14; 7 bases match TRBD1. CDR3 length equals 15 residues. Per the germline V gene, CDR1 is SGHDN and CDR2 is FVKESK. J gave up 0 bases and V 6 bases, and 5 bases lay outside the gene matches. The CDR3 DNA reads as TGTGCCAGCAGAAGAGCAGGGGGCTCCTACAATGAGCAGTTCTTC. This sequence encodes CASRRAGGSYNEQFF. The complete variable domain, with remaining parts taken from reference TRBV14 and TRBJ2-1, reads EAGVTQFPSHSVIEKGQTVTLRCDPISGHDNLYWYRRVMGKEIKFLLHFVKESKQDESGMPNNRFLAERTGGTYSTLKVQPAELEDSGVYFCASRRAGGSYNEQFFGPGTRLTVL.

This clonotype was detected many times. J is TRBJ2-1 and V is TRBV20-1; TRBD2 might be the D (6 bases). CDR1 and CDR2 from the germline V gene are DFQATT and SNEGSKA (reference sequence). Trimming removed 6 bases from V and 6 bases from J, with 24 bases in between. The CDR3 consists of 16 residues. The CDR3 here is CSAPKPSRDFGNEQFF. The CDR3, as DNA: TGCAGTGCCCCCAAGCCGTCCCGGGACTTTGGCAATGAGCAGTTCTTC.

This chain connects TRBV18 to TRBJ2-5; D is possibly TRBD1 or TRBD2 (6 bases each). Germline loops: CDR1 KGHSH, CDR2 LQKENI. This CDR3 spans 13 amino acids. The germline V and J ends were trimmed by 8 bases and 2 bases, with 12 bases remaining between them. The CDR3 DNA reads as TGTGCCAGCCAGGGAGGACAGCAAGAGACCCAGTACTTC. Its protein is CASQGGQQETQYF.